This T cell receptor (beta chain) originates from a study of blood T cell repertoires in COVID-19. The wider study: Sites across the United States, Italy and Spain contributed samples from acute and convalescent COVID-19. PBMCs, B-cell-depleted T cells, or T cells provided the cDNA or gDNA that made up the material.

The CDR3 extends over 14 amino acids. Deletions cut 6 bases from V and 8 bases from J, with 19 bases between. CDR1 and CDR2 from the germline V gene are SQVTM and ANQGSEA. Under the authors' procedure: Counts of nucleated cells, estimated from reference gene primer amplification, were obtained. Repertoires were generated with immunoSEQ multiplex PCR, while TCRdb's copy carries only in-frame clones and drops some. The V and J calls and the clone size are those of that table, but D and trimming were determined from the DNA. The data hold roughly 140,000 clones, with around nine tenths observed a single time.

The sequenced sample consisted of peripheral blood. This TCR was sampled from a man aged 50-60 years with active or convalescent COVID-19. This sequence joins TRBV29-1 and TRBJ1-4, with D perhaps TRBD1 (6 bases). The CDR3 region is CSVDTGKSGEKLFF. The CDR3, as DNA: TGCAGCGTGGATACAGGGAAATCAGGGGAAAAACTGTTTTTT.